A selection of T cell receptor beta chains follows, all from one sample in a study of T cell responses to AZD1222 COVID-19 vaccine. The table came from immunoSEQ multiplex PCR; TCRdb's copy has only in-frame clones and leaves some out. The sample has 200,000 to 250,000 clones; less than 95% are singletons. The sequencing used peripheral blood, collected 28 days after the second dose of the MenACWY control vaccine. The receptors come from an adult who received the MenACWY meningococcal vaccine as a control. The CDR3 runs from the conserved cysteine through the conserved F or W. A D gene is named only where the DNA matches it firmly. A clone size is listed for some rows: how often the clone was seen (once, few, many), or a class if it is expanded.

CASGPEQDRGCSYEQYF,TGTGCTAGTGGTCCAGAACAGGACAGGGGGTGTTCCTACGAGCAGTACTTC,TRBV12-5,-,TRBJ2-7,TRBD1
CASSRTSGGVSYNEQFF,TGTGCCAGCAGCCGGACTAGCGGGGGTGTTTCCTACAATGAGCAGTTCTTC,TRBV7-2,-,TRBJ2-1,TRBD2
CASSSFPPGQGARDEQFF,TGTGCCAGTAGTTCCTTTCCCCCGGGACAGGGGGCTCGGGATGAGCAGTTCTTC,TRBV19,-,TRBJ2-1,TRBD1
CASKPRQGSLYGYTF,TGTGCCAGCAAACCTAGACAGGGCTCTCTCTATGGCTACACCTTC,TRBV28,-,TRBJ1-2,TRBD1
CASTTRGVSTDTQYF,TGTGCCAGTACCACTCGCGGGGTGAGCACAGATACGCAGTATTTT,TRBV19,-,TRBJ2-3,-
CASSSGRISGNTIYF,TGTGCCAGCAGCTCCGGACGGATCTCTGGAAACACCATATATTTT,TRBV7-2,-,TRBJ1-3,-
CASSLMGQIFNEKLFF,TGTGCCAGCAGCTTGATGGGACAGATATTTAATGAAAAACTGTTTTTT,TRBV5-6,-,TRBJ1-4,TRBD1
CASSYFGGRTDTQYF,TGTGCCAGCAGTTATTTCGGGGGCCGCACAGATACGCAGTATTTT,TRBV6-5,-,TRBJ2-3,-
CASSIRDSEFF,TGTGCCAGTAGTATCCGGGACAGCGAGTTCTTT,TRBV19,-,TRBJ1-1,TRBD1
CASSLPGQGLNYGYTF,TGCGCCAGCAGCTTACCGGGACAGGGGTTAAACTATGGCTACACCTTC,TRBV5-1,-,TRBJ1-2,TRBD1
CASSVDPSRETQYF,TGTGCCAGCAGCGTAGATCCGTCGAGGGAGACCCAGTACTTC,TRBV9,once,TRBJ2-5,-
CASSLRDSDTQYF,TGTGCCAGCAGCTTACGAGATTCCGATACGCAGTATTTT,TRBV2,-,TRBJ2-3,-
CASQAGTLLGYTF,TGTGCCAGCCAAGCCGGGACGCTCCTGGGCTACACCTTC,TRBV28,-,TRBJ1-2,-
CASSFREDYGYTF,TGTGCCAGCAGTTTCAGGGAGGATTATGGCTACACCTTC,TRBV12-3/TRBV12-4,-,TRBJ1-2,-
CASSGSGWNTGELFF,TGCGCCAGCAGCGGCAGCGGGTGGAACACCGGGGAGCTGTTTTTT,TRBV4-3,-,TRBJ2-2,-
CASSLGGGTWQPQHF,TGTGCCAGCAGCTTGGGCGGAGGGACTTGGCAGCCCCAGCATTTT,TRBV5-6,-,TRBJ1-5,-
CATLLIQGPSTEAFF,TGTGCCACCTTACTTATACAGGGTCCCAGCACTGAAGCTTTCTTT,TRBV28,-,TRBJ1-1,-
CASSFAREGYEQYF,TGTGCCAGCAGCTTTGCCAGGGAGGGCTACGAGCAGTACTTC,TRBV7-9,-,TRBJ2-7,TRBD2
CASSMGLRGETEAFF,TGTGCCAGTAGTATGGGGCTCCGGGGGGAAACTGAAGCTTTCTTT,TRBV19,-,TRBJ1-1,-
CAISESAGTSGNTIYF,TGTGCCATCAGTGAGTCGGCAGGGACCTCTGGAAACACCATATATTTT,TRBV10-3,-,TRBJ1-3,-
CASSPQNTIYF,TGTGCCAGCAGCCCCCAAAACACCATATATTTT,TRBV7-9,-,TRBJ1-3,-
CASSQALGPQETQYF,TGTGCCAGCAGCCAAGCACTAGGCCCTCAAGAGACCCAGTACTTC,TRBV3-1/TRBV3-2,-,TRBJ2-5,-
CASSFYGSGDTQYF,TGTGCCAGCAGCTTCTACGGGTCGGGAGATACGCAGTATTTT,TRBV5-4,-,TRBJ2-3,-
CASSLLIGQGRNIQYF,TGTGCCAGCAGCTTGCTAATCGGACAGGGGCGAAACATTCAGTACTTC,TRBV5-6,-,TRBJ2-4,TRBD1
CATDRGQGNTIYF,TGTGCCACAGACAGGGGGCAAGGAAACACCATATATTTT,TRBV6-5,-,TRBJ1-3,TRBD1
CASSPLTGTGLISGANVLTF,TGCGCCAGCAGCCCCCTCACCGGGACAGGGCTTATCTCTGGGGCCAACGTCCTGACTTTC,TRBV5-1,-,TRBJ2-6,TRBD1
CASRGPYTSGSFYEQYF,TGTGCCAGCAGAGGGCCCTACACTAGCGGGAGTTTTTACGAGCAGTACTTC,TRBV28,-,TRBJ2-7,TRBD2
CASSQDPPPTDTQYF,TGCGCCAGCAGCCAAGACCCACCCCCGACAGATACGCAGTATTTT,TRBV4-1,once,TRBJ2-3,-
CASSLELAGGEQYF,TGTGCCAGCAGCTTAGAGCTAGCGGGAGGCGAGCAGTACTTC,TRBV7-2,-,TRBJ2-7,TRBD2
CASRKDRTNEKLFF,TGTGCCAGCAGGAAGGACAGGACTAATGAAAAACTGTTTTTT,TRBV6-5,-,TRBJ1-4,TRBD1
CASSSGTANTGELFF,TGTGCCAGCAGCTCCGGGACAGCGAACACCGGGGAGCTGTTTTTT,TRBV7-8,-,TRBJ2-2,TRBD1
CASSLVGGGTEAFF,TGTGCCAGCAGCTTGGTTGGGGGCGGCACTGAAGCTTTCTTT,TRBV5-4,-,TRBJ1-1,-
CASSLPRSNEQFF,TGTGCCAGCAGCTTACCGCGGAGCAATGAGCAGTTCTTC,TRBV7-2,-,TRBJ2-1,-
CASTQGFGSPLHF,TGTGCCAGCACACAAGGGTTCGGATCACCCCTCCACTTT,TRBV6-1,-,TRBJ1-6,-
CASSQNPGELFF,TGTGCCAGCAGCCAAAATCCCGGGGAGCTGTTTTTT,TRBV7-8,once,TRBJ2-2,-
CASSSGGRYGSPLHF,TGTGCCAGCAGTTCTGGGGGGCGTTACGGTTCACCCCTCCACTTT,TRBV28,once,TRBJ1-6,-
CASSPAGNEQFF,TGTGCCAGCAGTCCCGCAGGGAATGAGCAGTTCTTC,TRBV28,-,TRBJ2-1,-
CASSRVGPPNTEAFF,TGTGCCAGCAGTCGGGTTGGTCCACCGAACACTGAAGCTTTCTTT,TRBV25-1,-,TRBJ1-1,-
CASSPSRVSTNQPQHF,TGTGCCAGTAGCCCCTCCCGGGTCAGTACAAATCAGCCCCAGCATTTT,TRBV19,-,TRBJ1-5,-
CASSIRGGTEAFF,TGTGCCAGTAGTATCCGGGGAGGGACTGAAGCTTTCTTT,TRBV19,-,TRBJ1-1,-
CASSENRKNEQFF,TGTGCCAGCAGTGAAAACAGGAAAAATGAGCAGTTCTTC,TRBV28,-,TRBJ2-1,-
CASSLGGSSTGELFF,TGCGCCAGCAGCTTGGGCGGGAGCTCCACCGGGGAGCTGTTTTTT,TRBV5-1,-,TRBJ2-2,TRBD2